The 8 T cell receptor beta chains in this list originate from one sample, sequenced in a study of blood T cell repertoires in COVID-19. The assay was immunoSEQ multiplex PCR, and TCRdb's table has in-frame clones only and misses some. The sample contains under 250,000 clones, around 90% of which appear only once. The source material was PBMCs or T cells enriched from blood (not recorded which). Every receptor here comes from a woman in her 30s who had been exposed to COVID-19.

With regard to this clone: A junction end diverges from the germline sequence, so it may reflect a read error. This sequence joins TRBV13 and TRBJ1-2, with D maybe TRBD1 (6 bases). This CDR3 is built from 12 residues. Germline CDR1 reads PRHDT; CDR2 reads FYEKMQ (reference sequence). CDR3 sequence reads: CASSSLSGARGF. The CDR3 DNA is TGTGCCAGCAGCTCCCTCTCAGGGGCCCGGGGCTTC.

This rearrangement joins TRBV27 to TRBJ1-5; the D gene is possibly TRBD1 (6 bases). The V gene's germline CDR1 is MNHEY and CDR2 SMNVEV (reference sequence). Trimming removed 5 bases at V and 5 bases at J, with 16 bases between. The CDR3 extends over 15 amino acids. CDR3: CASSKGTRPYQPQHF. In DNA, the CDR3 is TGTGCCAGCAGTAAGGGGACACGTCCTTATCAGCCCCAGCATTTT.

This chain connects TRBV30 to TRBJ1-1; D not resolved. The germline V and J ends were trimmed by 1 base and 0 bases, with 9 bases remaining between them. The CDR3 spans 14 residues. CDR1 and CDR2 from the germline V gene are GTSNPN and SVGIG (reference sequence). The chain's CDR3 is CAWSGTPMNTEAFF. The CDR3 region has the DNA TGTGCCTGGAGTGGAACACCCATGAACACTGAAGCTTTCTTT.

The chain uses TRBV19 and TRBJ1-1; 8 bases map to TRBD1. Germline V CDR1 and CDR2: LNHDA, SQIVND (reference sequence). This CDR3 has 14 amino acids. With V trimmed by 6 bases and J by 1 base, 4 bases remained unmatched. CDR3 DNA: TGTGCCAGTAGGGAACAGGGGGGGAACACTGAAGCTTTCTTT. Translating it yields CASREQGGNTEAFF.

The J gene is TRBJ1-5, the V gene TRBV27, with TRBD1 matching over 7 bases. CDR1 is MNHEY and CDR2 is SMNVEV in the germline V gene (reference sequence). The CDR3 has 16 amino acids. V lost 5 bases, J lost 3 bases, and 10 bases stayed unmatched. CDR3 loop: CASSIRGAGLNQPQHF. The CDR3 coding sequence is TGTGCCAGCAGTATCAGGGGGGCGGGGCTCAATCAGCCCCAGCATTTT.

This sequence joins TRBV10-1 and TRBJ2-1; D might be TRBD1 (5 bases). This CDR3 region has 13 residues. V lost 0 bases and J lost 8, with 8 bases in between. Germline V CDR1 and CDR2: WNHNN, SYGVQD (reference sequence). CDR3 protein: CASSESNRHEQFF. The CDR3 DNA follows: TGCGCCAGCAGTGAGTCGAACAGGCATGAGCAGTTCTTC.

This clone was counted only a few times. The J gene is TRBJ1-2, the V gene TRBV7-9, with no clear D. Germline CDR1 is SEHNR and CDR2 is FQNEAQ (reference sequence). Deletions cut 5 bases from V and 8 bases from J, with 15 bases between. The CDR3 contains 13 residues. CDR3 in amino acids: CASSHQRLSGYTF. CDR3 nucleotide sequence: TGTGCCAGCAGCCACCAGCGCTTATCGGGCTACACCTTC. The variable domain in full, with the rest retrieved from reference TRBV7-9 and TRBJ1-2, is DTGVSQNPRHKITKRGQNVTFRCDPISEHNRLYWYRQTLGQGPEFLTYFQNEAQLEKSRLLSDRFSAERPKGSFSTLEIQRTEQGDSAMYLCASSHQRLSGYTFGSGTRLTVV.

The chain is built from TRBV5-4 and TRBJ1-2; 7 nucleotides line up with TRBD1. V trimming: 4 bases; J trimming: 1 base; junction bases outside the gene matches: 7. This CDR3 is 15 amino acids long. From germline, CDR1 is SGHNT and CDR2 YYREEE (reference sequence). In nucleotides, the CDR3 is TGTGCCAGCAGCAAAGGACAGGAGCTTAACTATGGCTACACCTTC. It translates to CASSKGQELNYGYTF.